The 19 T cell receptor beta chains below come from one sample, sequenced in a study of PD-1 blockade in mismatch repair-deficient tumors. Repertoires were generated with immunoSEQ multiplex PCR, while TCRdb's copy carries only in-frame clones and drops some. The sample includes more than 40,000 clones, about 84% of them seen just once. The material sequenced was peripheral blood, taken roughly 19 weeks after starting pembrolizumab. These TCRs come from an adult with mismatch repair-deficient cancer.

The genes are TRBV29-1 and TRBJ2-1, with TRBD2 matching 11 bases. Unmatched junction bases numbered 9, after V lost 5 bases and J lost 6 bases. Germline CDR1 is SQVTM and CDR2 is ANQGSEA. The CDR3 runs 15 residues. In nucleotides, the CDR3 is TGCAGCGTTAGGGTGCGAGGACTAGCGGGCAATGAGCAGTTCTTC. This sequence encodes CSVRVRGLAGNEQFF.

This clone came up a few times. V is TRBV30 and J is TRBJ1-3; 7 bases agree with TRBD1. With 3 bases clipped from V and 0 bases from J, the junction kept 5 bases outside the gene matches. The CDR3 totals 15 residues. Germline CDR1 GTSNPN, CDR2 SVGIG (reference sequence). The CDR3 DNA is TGTGCCTGGAGCGGGGACAGTATCTCTGGAAACACCATATATTTT. Its protein is CAWSGDSISGNTIYF.

Details on this clone: Relative to the germline gene, one junction end is altered; a read error may explain this. The genes are TRBV6-5 and TRBJ2-1; 7 positions match TRBD2. Germline V gene data show CDR1 as MNHEY and CDR2 as SVGAGI. The CDR3 length is 16 residues. The CDR3 reads CASSHSGGRYYNEQFF. As DNA, the CDR3 is TGTGCCAGCAGTCACTCCGGGGGGAGGTACTACAATGAGCAGTTCTTC.

The chain has TRBV9 and TRBJ2-1; 11 bases line up with TRBD2. The ends lost 4 bases at V and 7 bases at J; junction bases unmatched: 4. The CDR3 totals 14 residues. Germline CDR1 and CDR2: SGDLS and YYNGEE. The CDR3 nucleotides read TGTGCCAGCAGCCCGGGACTAGCGGTAAATGAGCAGTTCTTC. Encoded protein: CASSPGLAVNEQFF.

The V call is TRBV11-3, the J call TRBJ2-1, with 13 bases matching TRBD2. The length of the CDR3 is 16 residues. With V trimmed by 5 bases and J by 7 bases, 8 bases remained unmatched. Germline-derived CDR1 and CDR2 are SGHNT and YENEEA. This chain's CDR3 is CASSPNPTSGRNEQFF. The CDR3 coding sequence is TGTGCCAGCAGCCCTAACCCGACTAGCGGGAGGAATGAGCAGTTCTTC. Filled out from reference TRBV11-3 and TRBJ2-1, the complete variable domain reads EAGVVQSPRYKIIEKKQPVAFWCNPISGHNTLYWYLQNLGQGPELLIRYENEEAVDDSQLPKDRFSAERLKGVDSTLKIQPAELGDSAVYLCASSPNPTSGRNEQFFGPGTRLTVL.

The V gene is TRBV23-1, the J gene TRBJ1-2; D unresolved. TRBV23-1 is an ORF, and what it does is uncertain. The CDR3 has 15 residues. Trimming left V 4 bases short and J 5 bases short, with 17 bases between. DNA of the CDR3: TGCGCCAGCAGTCCCCCGGGAGGCCCTCAATATGGCTACACCTTC. The encoded protein is CASSPPGGPQYGYTF.

This chain links TRBV4-1 with TRBJ2-7; a weak D match, TRBD2 (6 bases). Trimming shortened V by 3 bases and J by 4 bases, and 7 bases separated the two germline ends. This CDR3 spans 12 amino acids. The V gene's germline CDR1 is MGHRA and CDR2 YSYEKL. As DNA, the CDR3 is TGCGCCAGCAGCCAGACTAGTTACGAGCAGTACTTC. Amino acid sequence: CASSQTSYEQYF.

The gene calls are TRBV7-8 and TRBJ1-5, with unresolved D. The CDR3 loop spans 16 amino acids. The germline V gene has CDR1 SGHVS and CDR2 FQNEAQ. V was cut by 2 bases and J by 7 bases, with 18 bases left in between. The CDR3 bases are TGTGCCAGCAGCTTAAGGTGGCAGGCGTGGAAACAGCCCCAGCATTTT. Its translation is CASSLRWQAWKQPQHF.

In this sample, this clone turned up once. The chain carries TRBV4-1 and TRBJ1-1, with TRBD1 as a possible D gene (6 bases). This CDR3 has 17 residues. V lost 0 bases to trimming and J lost 0 bases, with 14 bases between them. Germline CDR1 and CDR2: MGHRA and YSYEKL. The CDR3 sequence is CASSQDIGAGVNTEAFF. DNA for the CDR3: TGCGCCAGCAGCCAAGATATCGGAGCAGGGGTGAACACTGAAGCTTTCTTT.

This chain links TRBV19 with TRBJ1-2, with 7 bases matching TRBD1. The CDR3 is 15 amino acids. Germline V CDR1 and CDR2: LNHDA, SQIVND (reference sequence). J gave up 4 bases and V 5 bases, and 10 bases lay outside the gene matches. The CDR3 protein is CASSVPTGLSYGYTF. The CDR3 coding sequence is TGTGCCAGTAGTGTCCCGACAGGGCTTTCCTATGGCTACACCTTC.

CDR3 sequence reads: CASSTPRRQARYYGYTF. The CDR3 nucleotides are TGTGCCAGCAGCACCCCCCGCAGACAGGCCAGGTACTATGGCTACACCTTC. This rearrangement joins TRBV7-9 to TRBJ1-2; tentatively, D is TRBD1 (6 bases). CDR1 is SEHNR and CDR2 is FQNEAQ in the germline V gene (reference sequence). Deletions cut 5 bases from V and 3 bases from J, with 22 bases between. CDR3 length: 17 residues. The full variable domain, with the rest looked up from reference TRBV7-9 and TRBJ1-2, is DTGVSQNPRHKITKRGQNVTFRCDPISEHNRLYWYRQTLGQGPEFLTYFQNEAQLEKSRLLSDRFSAERPKGSFSTLEIQRTEQGDSAMYLCASSTPRRQARYYGYTFGSGTRLTVV.

This chain connects TRBV2 to TRBJ1-1; TRBD1 matches at 7 bases. The CDR3 runs 13 residues. CDR1 SNHLY and CDR2 FYNNEI come from the germline V gene. The junction had 3 bases not matched to a gene; V was cut back by 2 bases and J by 6 bases. The CDR3 region has the DNA TGTGCCAGCAGTGAACAGGGGGTGGCTGAAGCTTTCTTT. This gives the protein CASSEQGVAEAFF.

The rearrangement joins TRBV5-4 to TRBJ2-7; 8 positions agree with TRBD1. CDR1 SGHNT and CDR2 YYREEE come from the germline V gene (reference sequence). The CDR3 is made up of 16 amino acids. Trimming removed 0 bases from V and 5 bases from J; junction bases left unmatched: 10. The DNA for the CDR3 is TGTGCCAGCAGCTTGGGTGGACAGGGAAAGTGGCACGAGCAGTACTTC. Protein: CASSLGGQGKWHEQYF.

This clone was seen a single time. V is TRBV19 and J is TRBJ2-2, with a possible D match to TRBD1 (5 bases). The germline V gene has CDR1 LNHDA and CDR2 SQIVND (reference sequence). V lost 4 bases, J lost 4 bases, and 10 bases lay in between. The CDR3 has 14 amino acids. This CDR3 reads CASSTNRLTGELFF. The CDR3, as DNA: TGTGCCAGTAGTACAAACAGGCTCACCGGGGAGCTGTTTTTT.

V and J are TRBV15 and TRBJ1-4; no definite D call. The CDR3 has 19 residues. Trimming took off 4 bases at V and 0 bases at J, with 21 bases between the two ends. Germline V CDR1 and CDR2: LNHNV, YYDKDF (reference sequence). Written as DNA, the CDR3 is TGTGCCACCAGCAACAGATATGGGGAAATGACGGCAACTAATGAAAAACTGTTTTTT. Residues: CATSNRYGEMTATNEKLFF.

J is TRBJ1-2 and V is TRBV5-4, with D unresolved. The CDR3 spans 15 residues. Germline V CDR1 and CDR2: SGHNT, YYREEE (reference sequence). V was cut by 7 bases and J by 5 bases, with 21 bases left in between. This CDR3 is CASQLGRTQGYGYTF. The CDR3 DNA is TGTGCCAGCCAGCTTGGGAGGACTCAAGGGTATGGCTACACCTTC.

V is TRBV6-1 and J is TRBJ2-7; unclear D gene. Germline V gives CDR1 MNHNS, CDR2 SASEGT. The CDR3 consists of 12 residues. V was clipped by 2 bases and J by 4 bases, with 6 bases between them. CDR3 loop: CASSESYYEQYF. The CDR3 DNA is TGTGCCAGCAGTGAATCCTATTACGAGCAGTACTTC.

There are a few counts of this clone. The chain joins TRBV5-1 to TRBJ2-7; TRBD2 might be the D (6 bases). Germline assignment: CDR1 SGHRS and CDR2 YFSETQ. The CDR3 has 14 amino acids. With 0 bases removed from V and 2 bases from J, the gap between germline ends came to 9 bases. The CDR3 loop is CASSLGLVPYEQYF. CDR3 in DNA: TGCGCCAGCAGCTTGGGACTAGTTCCCTACGAGCAGTACTTC.

The V call is TRBV5-1, the J call TRBJ2-5, with 10 bases fitting TRBD2. This CDR3 is built from 15 residues. CDR1 SGHRS and CDR2 YFSETQ come from the germline V gene. V gave up 1 base and J gave up 5 bases; unmatched junction bases: 5. The CDR3 sequence is CASSLSGLAVETQYF. The CDR3 nucleotides read TGCGCCAGCAGCTTGAGCGGACTAGCGGTGGAGACCCAGTACTTC.